This T cell receptor (beta chain) was recovered during a study of blood T cell repertoires in COVID-19. On the study more broadly: Some COVID-19 samples were acute and others convalescent; all came from the United States, Italy and Spain. PBMCs, B-cell-depleted T cells, or T cells were the source of the cDNA or gDNA that made up the material.

The CDR3 consists of 13 residues. From germline, CDR1 is WNHNN and CDR2 SYGVQD (reference sequence). The V end was cut by 7 bases, the J end by 4 bases, with 10 bases between. This clone was observed a single time. In the original workflow: Nucleated cell number was recorded as an estimate derived from reference gene primer amplification. Sequencing was performed with immunoSEQ multiplex PCR; in TCRdb, only in-frame clones are kept and a portion is missing. From that table come the V and J calls and clone size; the DNA was used to work out D and trimming. This sample carries fewer than 450,000 clones, nearly 90% of them seen once, and the ten largest clones take over 2%. Cohorts were assigned according to the clinical history that participants reported.

The gene calls are TRBV10-1 and TRBJ1-4; D is uncertain. This sequence was found in a woman aged 35 to 49 with acute COVID-19. Material: PBMCs or T cells enriched from blood (not recorded which). The CDR3 protein is CASTGGLNEKLFF. CDR3 DNA: TGCGCCAGCACAGGAGGGCTTAATGAAAAACTGTTTTTT.